This is a list of T cell receptor beta chains from one sample in a study of glioma-infiltrating T cells. TCRdb fed the multiplex PCR reads into MiXCR, producing one record per CDR3 protein. The sample holds approximately 90,000 distinct CDR3 sequences, about 25% seen once. What was sequenced was glioma tissue, nonneoplastic brain tissue, or PBMCs (not recorded which). The receptor set was obtained from a human donor with low-grade glioma or glioblastoma, undergoing nonglioma brain surgery, or in good health (not recorded which). Each CDR3 is given with its conserved first and last residue. The D gene is left open where the match is weak. Not every row has a clone size; where given, it reads once, few, many or a size class.

V	J	size	D	CDR3	DNA
TRBV19	TRBJ1-5	.	.	CASSTPAGGLQPQHF	TGTGCCAGTAGTACTCCGGCGGGGGGGCTGCAGCCCCAGCATTTT
TRBV10-3	TRBJ2-7	.	TRBD1	CAISESTGGNYEQYF	TGTGCCATCAGTGAGTCGACAGGGGGTAACTACGAGCAGTACTTC
TRBV7-2	TRBJ2-5	many	.	CASSFHSQETQYF	TGTGCCAGCAGCTTCCACTCTCAAGAGACCCAGTACTTC
TRBV29-1	TRBJ1-1	many	.	CSVGTFEAFF	TGCAGCGTGGGGACGTTTGAAGCTTTCTTT
TRBV10-3	TRBJ1-5	many	TRBD1	CATAGQYSNQPQHF	TGTGCCACCGCGGGACAGTATAGCAATCAGCCCCAGCATTTT
TRBV12-3/TRBV12-4	TRBJ1-2	few	.	CASSLVLEGAIMFPTF	TGTGCCAGCAGTTTAGTTTTGGAGGGAGCCATTATGTTCCCCACCTTC
TRBV27	TRBJ2-1	.	.	CASSYSSSGYEQFF	TGTGCCAGCAGTTACTCGAGTAGCGGATACGAGCAGTTCTTC
TRBV6-1	TRBJ2-1	many	.	CASSYSRASGEHEQFF	TGTGCCAGCAGTTATAGTCGCGCTAGTGGGGAGCATGAGCAGTTCTTC
TRBV3-1	TRBJ1-1	many	.	CASSLRNEAFF	TGTGCCAGCAGCCTCAGAAATGAAGCTTTCTTT
TRBV27	TRBJ1-2	many	.	CASSSTTPPWAYGYTF	TGTGCCAGCAGTTCAACCACTCCTCCCTGGGCTTATGGCTACACCTTC
TRBV6-1	TRBJ2-1	many	.	CASKWGGTTYNEQFF	TGTGCCAGCAAATGGGGGGGGACAACCTACAATGAGCAGTTCTTC
TRBV20-1	TRBJ2-6	many	.	CSARRQGKSGANVLTF	TGCAGTGCTAGAAGGCAGGGAAAGTCTGGGGCCAACGTCCTGACTTTC
TRBV20-1	TRBJ2-5	many	.	CSARDSGVQETQYF	TGCAGTGCTAGAGATTCGGGGGTCCAAGAGACCCAGTACTTC
TRBV15	TRBJ2-3	many	.	CASGQSTDTQYF	TGTGCCAGCGGACAGAGCACAGATACGCAGTATTTT
TRBV6-1	TRBJ1-1	medium-sized	.	CASSVTGYTEAFF	TGTGCCAGCAGTGTCACTGGGTACACTGAAGCTTTCTTT
TRBV20-1	TRBJ1-1	many	.	CSARNYPGQGPGSTEAFF	TGCAGTGCTAGAAACTACCCCGGGCAGGGCCCCGGGAGCACTGAAGCTTTCTTT
TRBV20-1	TRBJ2-3	many	TRBD2	CSASSREGGTDTQYF	TGCAGTGCTAGTTCGAGGGAGGGCGGCACAGATACGCAGTATTTT
TRBV4-2	TRBJ2-3	few	TRBD2	CASSRSGSGTDTQYF	TGTGCCAGCAGCCGTAGCGGGAGCGGGACAGATACGCAGTATTTT
TRBV24-1	TRBJ2-3	many	TRBD1	CATSDDRGTQYF	TGTGCCACCAGTGATGACAGGGGGACGCAGTATTTT
TRBV6-5	TRBJ2-7	many	.	CASSYSSYRGRSYEQYF	TGTGCCAGCAGTTACTCGAGTTACCGAGGCCGTTCCTACGAGCAGTACTTC
TRBV11-2	TRBJ1-2	.	.	CASSLDGTGWSGYTF	TGTGCCAGCAGCTTAGATGGAACAGGGTGGAGTGGCTACACCTTC
TRBV18	TRBJ2-3	many	.	CASSPTVTDTQYF	TGTGCCAGCTCCCCGACAGTCACAGATACGCAGTATTTT
TRBV28	TRBJ1-1	.	.	CASAPTGGTEAFF	TGTGCCAGCGCCCCGACAGGAGGGACTGAAGCTTTCTTT
TRBV14	TRBJ1-2	.	.	CASSRTRAYYTF	TGTGCCAGCAGTAGAACCCGGGCGTACTACACCTTC
TRBV19	TRBJ1-1	.	.	CASRGNAEAFF	TGTGCCAGTAGGGGGAACGCTGAAGCTTTCTTT
TRBV6-1	TRBJ1-1	.	.	CASSELGDTEAFF	TGTGCCAGCAGTGAATTGGGGGACACTGAAGCTTTCTTT
TRBV20-1	TRBJ2-7	many	TRBD1	CSATKDRGGRYEQYF	TGCAGTGCTACCAAAGACAGGGGAGGACGGTACGAGCAGTACTTC
TRBV12-3/TRBV12-4	TRBJ2-7	many	.	CASSSAVVGRDEQYF	TGTGCCAGCAGTTCGGCGGTGGTGGGCCGGGACGAGCAGTACTTC